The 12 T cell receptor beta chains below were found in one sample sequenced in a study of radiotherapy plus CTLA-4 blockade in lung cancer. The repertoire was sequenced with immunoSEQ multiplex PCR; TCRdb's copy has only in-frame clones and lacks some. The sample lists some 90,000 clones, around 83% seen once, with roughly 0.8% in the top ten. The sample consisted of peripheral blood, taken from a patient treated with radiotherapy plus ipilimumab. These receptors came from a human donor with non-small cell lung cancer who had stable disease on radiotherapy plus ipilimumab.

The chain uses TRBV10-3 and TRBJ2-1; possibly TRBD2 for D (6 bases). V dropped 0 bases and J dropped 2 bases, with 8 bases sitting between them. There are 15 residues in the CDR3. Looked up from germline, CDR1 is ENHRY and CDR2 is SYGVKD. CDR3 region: CAISESGGTYNEQFF. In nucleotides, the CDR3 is TGTGCCATCAGTGAGTCGGGCGGGACCTACAATGAGCAGTTCTTC.

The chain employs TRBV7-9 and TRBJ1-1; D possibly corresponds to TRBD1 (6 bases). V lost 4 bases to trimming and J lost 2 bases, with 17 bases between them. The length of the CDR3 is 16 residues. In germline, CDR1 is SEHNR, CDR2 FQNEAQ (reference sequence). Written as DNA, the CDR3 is TGTGCCAGCAGCTCGGTGAACCGGGGGCCAAACACTGAAGCTTTCTTT. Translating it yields CASSSVNRGPNTEAFF. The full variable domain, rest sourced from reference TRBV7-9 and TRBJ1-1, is DTGVSQNPRHKITKRGQNVTFRCDPISEHNRLYWYRQTLGQGPEFLTYFQNEAQLEKSRLLSDRFSAERPKGSFSTLEIQRTEQGDSAMYLCASSSVNRGPNTEAFFGQGTRLTVV.

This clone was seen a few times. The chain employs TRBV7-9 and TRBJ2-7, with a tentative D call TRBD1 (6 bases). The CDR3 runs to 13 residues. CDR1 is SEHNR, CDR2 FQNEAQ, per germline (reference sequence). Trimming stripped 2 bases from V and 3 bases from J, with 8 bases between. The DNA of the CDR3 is TGTGCCAGCAGCTTATCGGACAGCTACGAGCAGTACTTC. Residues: CASSLSDSYEQYF.

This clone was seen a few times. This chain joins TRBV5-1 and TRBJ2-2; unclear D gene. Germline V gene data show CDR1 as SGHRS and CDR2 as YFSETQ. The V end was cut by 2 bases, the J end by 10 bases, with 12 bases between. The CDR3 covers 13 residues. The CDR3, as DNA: TGCGCCAGCAGCTTCGGCACTGCGGAGGAGCTGTTTTTT. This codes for CASSFGTAEELFF.

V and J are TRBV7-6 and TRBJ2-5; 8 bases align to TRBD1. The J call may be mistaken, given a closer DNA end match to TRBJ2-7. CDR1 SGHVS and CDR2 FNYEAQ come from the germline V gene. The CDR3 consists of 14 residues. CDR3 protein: CASSTGTGDYEQYF. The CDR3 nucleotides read TGTGCCAGCAGCACCGGGACAGGAGATTACGAGCAGTACTTC.

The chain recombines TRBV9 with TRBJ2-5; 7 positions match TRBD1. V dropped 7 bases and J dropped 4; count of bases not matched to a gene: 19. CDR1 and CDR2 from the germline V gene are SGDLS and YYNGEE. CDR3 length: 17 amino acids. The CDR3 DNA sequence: TGTGCCAGCGCACGATCGAGACGGGACAGCCTGGGAGAGACCCAGTACTTC. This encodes CASARSRRDSLGETQYF. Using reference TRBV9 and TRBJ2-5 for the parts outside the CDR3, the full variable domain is DSGVTQTPKHLITATGQRVTLRCSPRSGDLSVYWYQQSLDQGLQFLIQYYNGEERAKGNILERFSAQQFPDLHSELNLSSLELGDSALYFCASARSRRDSLGETQYFGPGTRLLVL.

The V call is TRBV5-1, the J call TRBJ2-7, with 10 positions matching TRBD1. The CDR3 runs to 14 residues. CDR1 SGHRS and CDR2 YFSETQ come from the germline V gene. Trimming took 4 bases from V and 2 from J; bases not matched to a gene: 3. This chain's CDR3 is CASSPGQGAYEQYF. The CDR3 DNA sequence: TGCGCCAGCAGCCCAGGACAGGGGGCCTACGAGCAGTACTTC.

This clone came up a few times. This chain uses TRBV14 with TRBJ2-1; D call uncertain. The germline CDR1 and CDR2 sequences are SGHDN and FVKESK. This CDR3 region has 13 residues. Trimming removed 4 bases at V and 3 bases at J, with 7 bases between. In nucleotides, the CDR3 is TGTGCCAGCAGCCTACAGAACTACAATGAGCAGTTCTTC. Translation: CASSLQNYNEQFF. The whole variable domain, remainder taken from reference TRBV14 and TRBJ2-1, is EAGVTQFPSHSVIEKGQTVTLRCDPISGHDNLYWYRRVMGKEIKFLLHFVKESKQDESGMPNNRFLAERTGGTYSTLKVQPAELEDSGVYFCASSLQNYNEQFFGPGTRLTVL.

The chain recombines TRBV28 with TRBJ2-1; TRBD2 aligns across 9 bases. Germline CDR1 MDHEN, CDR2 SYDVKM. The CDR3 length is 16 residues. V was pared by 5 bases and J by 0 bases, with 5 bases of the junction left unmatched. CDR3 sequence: CASSPLAGSSYNEQFF. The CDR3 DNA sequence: TGTGCCAGCAGTCCTCTAGCGGGGAGCTCCTACAATGAGCAGTTCTTC.

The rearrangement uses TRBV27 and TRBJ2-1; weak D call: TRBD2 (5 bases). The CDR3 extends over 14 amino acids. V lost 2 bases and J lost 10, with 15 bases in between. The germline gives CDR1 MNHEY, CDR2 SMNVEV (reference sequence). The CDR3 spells CASSLTRSSREQFF. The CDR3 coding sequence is TGTGCCAGCAGTTTAACTAGGTCCTCACGAGAGCAGTTCTTC.

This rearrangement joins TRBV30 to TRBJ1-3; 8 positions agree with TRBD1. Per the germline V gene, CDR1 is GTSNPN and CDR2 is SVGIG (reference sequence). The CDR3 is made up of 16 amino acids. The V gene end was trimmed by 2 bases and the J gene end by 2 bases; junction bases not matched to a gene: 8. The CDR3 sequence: CAWSRTGGGTGNTIYF. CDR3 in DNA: TGTGCCTGGAGTCGAACAGGGGGAGGGACTGGAAACACCATATATTTT.

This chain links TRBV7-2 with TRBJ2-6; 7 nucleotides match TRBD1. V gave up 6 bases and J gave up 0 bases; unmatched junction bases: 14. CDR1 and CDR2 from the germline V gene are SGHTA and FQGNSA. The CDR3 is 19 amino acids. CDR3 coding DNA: TGTGCCAGCAGTCCCACAGGGGCTGGGGGCCTCTCTGGGGCCAACGTCCTGACTTTC. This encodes CASSPTGAGGLSGANVLTF.